These 5 T cell receptor beta chains originate from one sample sequenced in a study of cytomegalovirus exposure and HLA in healthy donors. Amplification used 60 Vbeta primers and 13 Jbeta primers. Clones were sequenced by immunoSEQ multiplex PCR, and TCRdb holds only the in-frame ones, with some missing. The data show over 120,000 clones, with approximately 82% seen just once and roughly 10% held by the top ten. The specimen sequenced was PBMCs. All receptors derive from an older woman in good health and CMV-seropositive.

The chain recombines TRBV30 with TRBJ2-7, with 7 bases identical to TRBD1. The germline CDR1 and CDR2 sequences are GTSNPN and SVGIG (reference sequence). This CDR3 spans 13 amino acids. V shed 8 bases, J shed 0 bases, and the junction held 7 bases outside the gene matches. This CDR3 is CAAQDRSSYEQYF. The DNA of the CDR3 is TGTGCCGCTCAGGACAGGTCCTCCTACGAGCAGTACTTC.

This clone was counted between two and nine times. The chain couples TRBV28 to TRBJ2-7, with 9 bases matching TRBD1. Germline CDR1 MDHEN, CDR2 SYDVKM. The V and J ends lost 3 bases and 5 bases, in that order; junction bases with no gene match: 8. CDR3 size: 15 residues. CDR3: CASSFTGTGIDEQYF. In nucleotides, the CDR3 is TGTGCCAGCAGTTTCACCGGGACAGGGATCGACGAGCAGTACTTC.

The chain combines TRBV30 with TRBJ1-5; a possible D gene is TRBD1 (6 bases). With 0 bases removed from V and 6 bases from J, the gap between germline ends came to 12 bases. The CDR3 loop spans 14 amino acids. Germline-derived CDR1 and CDR2 are GTSNPN and SVGIG (reference sequence). CDR3 coding DNA: TGTGCCTGGAGTGTGGGGGGGCGCTTTCAGCCCCAGCATTTT. It is translated as CAWSVGGRFQPQHF.

The chain recombines TRBV6-6 with TRBJ2-7; 7 bases fit TRBD1. J gave up 6 bases and V 2 bases, and 7 bases lay outside the gene matches. In germline, CDR1 is MNHNY, CDR2 SVGAGI (reference sequence). The CDR3 is 14 amino acids. DNA of the CDR3: TGTGCCAGCAGTTACCCCCAGACAGGGAGCGAGCAGTACTTC. Translating gives CASSYPQTGSEQYF.

J is TRBJ2-3 and V is TRBV30; the D gene is possibly TRBD1 (6 bases). CDR1 and CDR2 (germline): GTSNPN, SVGIG (reference sequence). V lost 0 bases and J lost 3, with 13 bases in between. The CDR3 contains 15 residues. The chain's CDR3 is CAWSVQDSRTDTQYF. The DNA of the CDR3 is TGTGCCTGGAGTGTACAGGACAGCAGGACAGATACGCAGTATTTT. The whole variable domain, remainder taken from reference TRBV30 and TRBJ2-3, is SQTIHQWPATLVQPVGSPLSLECTVEGTSNPNLYWYRQAAGRGLQLLFYSVGIGQISSEVPQNLSASRPQDRQFILSSKKLLLSDSGFYLCAWSVQDSRTDTQYFGPGTRLTVL.